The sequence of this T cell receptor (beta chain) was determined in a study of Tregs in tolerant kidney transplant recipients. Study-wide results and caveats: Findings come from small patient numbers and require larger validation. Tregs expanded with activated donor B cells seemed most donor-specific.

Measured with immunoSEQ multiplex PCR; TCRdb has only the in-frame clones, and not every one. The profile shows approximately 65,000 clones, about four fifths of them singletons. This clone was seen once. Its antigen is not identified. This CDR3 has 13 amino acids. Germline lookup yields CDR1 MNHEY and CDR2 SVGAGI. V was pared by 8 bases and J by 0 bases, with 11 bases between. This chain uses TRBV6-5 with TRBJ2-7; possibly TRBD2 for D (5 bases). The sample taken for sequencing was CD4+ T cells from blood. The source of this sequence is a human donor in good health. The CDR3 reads CASGLAGSYEQYF. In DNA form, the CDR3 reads TGTGCCAGCGGACTGGCAGGCTCCTACGAGCAGTACTTC.